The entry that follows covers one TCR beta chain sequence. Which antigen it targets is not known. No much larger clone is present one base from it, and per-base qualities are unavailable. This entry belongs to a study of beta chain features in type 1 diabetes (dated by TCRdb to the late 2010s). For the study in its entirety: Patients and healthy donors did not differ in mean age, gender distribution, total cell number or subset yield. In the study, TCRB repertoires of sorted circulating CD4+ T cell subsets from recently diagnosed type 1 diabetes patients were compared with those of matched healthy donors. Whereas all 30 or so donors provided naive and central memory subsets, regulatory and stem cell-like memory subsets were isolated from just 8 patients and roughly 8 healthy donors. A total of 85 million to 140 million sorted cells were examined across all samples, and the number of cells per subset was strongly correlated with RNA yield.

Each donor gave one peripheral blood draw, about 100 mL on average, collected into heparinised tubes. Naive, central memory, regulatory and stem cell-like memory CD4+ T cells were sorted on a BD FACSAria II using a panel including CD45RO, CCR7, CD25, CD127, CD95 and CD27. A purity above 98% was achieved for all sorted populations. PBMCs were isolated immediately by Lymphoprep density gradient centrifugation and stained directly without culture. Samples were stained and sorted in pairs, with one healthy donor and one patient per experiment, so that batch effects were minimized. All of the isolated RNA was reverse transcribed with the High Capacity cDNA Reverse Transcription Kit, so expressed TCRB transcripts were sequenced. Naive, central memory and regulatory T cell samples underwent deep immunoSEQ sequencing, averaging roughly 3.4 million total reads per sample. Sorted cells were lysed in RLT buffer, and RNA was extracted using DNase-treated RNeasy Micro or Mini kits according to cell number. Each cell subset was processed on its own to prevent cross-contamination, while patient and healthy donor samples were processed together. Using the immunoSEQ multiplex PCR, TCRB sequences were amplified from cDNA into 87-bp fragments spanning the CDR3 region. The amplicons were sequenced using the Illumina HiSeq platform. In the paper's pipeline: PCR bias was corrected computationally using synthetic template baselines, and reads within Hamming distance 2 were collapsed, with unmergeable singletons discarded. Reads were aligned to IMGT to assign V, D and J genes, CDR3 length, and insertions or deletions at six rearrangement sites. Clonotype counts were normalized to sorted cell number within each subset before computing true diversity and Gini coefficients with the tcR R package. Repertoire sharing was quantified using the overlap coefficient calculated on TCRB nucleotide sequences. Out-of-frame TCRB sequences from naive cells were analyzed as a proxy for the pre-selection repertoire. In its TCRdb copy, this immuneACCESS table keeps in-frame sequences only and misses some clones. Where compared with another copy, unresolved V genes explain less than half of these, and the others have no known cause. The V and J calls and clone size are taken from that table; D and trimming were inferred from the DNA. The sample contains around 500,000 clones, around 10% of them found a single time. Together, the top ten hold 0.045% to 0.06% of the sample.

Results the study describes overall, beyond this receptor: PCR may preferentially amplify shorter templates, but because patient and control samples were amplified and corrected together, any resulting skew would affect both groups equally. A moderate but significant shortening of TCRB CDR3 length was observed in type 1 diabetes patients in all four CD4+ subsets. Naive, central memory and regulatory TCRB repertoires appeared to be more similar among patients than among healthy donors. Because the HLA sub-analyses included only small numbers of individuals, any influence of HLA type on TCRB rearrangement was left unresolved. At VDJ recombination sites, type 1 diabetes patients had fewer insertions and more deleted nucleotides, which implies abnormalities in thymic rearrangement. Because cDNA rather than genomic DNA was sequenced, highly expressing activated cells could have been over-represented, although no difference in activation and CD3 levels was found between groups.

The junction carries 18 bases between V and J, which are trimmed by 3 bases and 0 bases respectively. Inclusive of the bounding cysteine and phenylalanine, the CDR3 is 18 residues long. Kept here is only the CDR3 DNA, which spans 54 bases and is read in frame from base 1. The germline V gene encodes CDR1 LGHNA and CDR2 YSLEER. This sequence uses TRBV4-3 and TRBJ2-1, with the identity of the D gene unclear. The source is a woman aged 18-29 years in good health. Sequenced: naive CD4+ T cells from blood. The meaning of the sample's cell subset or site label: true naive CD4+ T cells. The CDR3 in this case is CASSQSSAGQFSYNEQFF. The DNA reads TGCGCCAGCAGCCAGTCAAGCGCTGGGCAGTTCTCCTACAATGAGCAGTTCTTC.